This T cell receptor (beta chain) was sequenced in a study of T cell responses to AZD1222 COVID-19 vaccine. As for the study in general: Second-dose timings of about 4 or about 12 weeks were pooled.

A note on this clone: Its antigen is not known.

Trimming removed 6 bases from V and 5 bases from J, with 16 bases in between. Germline V CDR1 and CDR2: SGHAT, FQNNGV. CDR3 length equals 14 residues. General study findings and limits: Donors in the cohort were predominantly white British and more often female, and clonal diversity was possibly underestimated. Along spike, vaccine-associated CD4 TCRs were found throughout, with dominance at 160-218 and 743-854. Only a handful of AZD1222 recipients, five to seven in all, had baseline seropositivity.

TCRdb keeps only in-frame clones here, not all; method: immunoSEQ multiplex PCR. Found here are tens of thousands of clones, approximately 90% of them singletons; the top ten hold 5.2%. The sequencing here drew on peripheral blood, taken on day 0 of AZD1222 vaccination. The V gene is TRBV11-2, the J gene TRBJ1-1, with D possibly being TRBD1 (5 bases). The TCR comes from an adult in good health. CDR3 region: CASSSGPLRTEAFF. The CDR3 region has the DNA TGTGCCAGCAGTTCAGGGCCCTTGAGAACTGAAGCTTTCTTT.